The next 4 T cell receptor beta chains were all read from a single sample in a study of cytomegalovirus exposure and HLA in healthy donors. It was with 60 Vbeta and 13 Jbeta primers that the PCR ran. Here immunoSEQ multiplex PCR was the method, and the copy in TCRdb shows in-frame clones only, minus some. The repertoire consists of about 110,000 clones, with roughly 15% occurring once and the leading ten covering more than 0.8%. The sample was PBMCs. Source of these receptors: a female donor in good health and CMV-seronegative.

The sample holds a few counts of this clone. The germline gene is not matched at one end of the junction; a read error may be the cause. The V call is TRBV7-7, the J call TRBJ2-1, with 12 bases aligning to TRBD2. Germline loops: CDR1 SSHAT, CDR2 FNYEAQ (reference sequence). The CDR3 covers 16 residues. CDR3 region: CASSPTLAGGYNEQFF. The CDR3 DNA reads as TGTGCTAGCAGCCCGACACTAGCGGGAGGATACAATGAGCAGTTCTTC.

This clone came up a few times. J is TRBJ2-2 and V is TRBV2, with 11 bases matching TRBD2. Germline V gives CDR1 SNHLY, CDR2 FYNNEI. This CDR3 is built from 18 residues. V dropped 2 bases and J dropped 4; count of bases not matched to a gene: 9. The CDR3 DNA sequence: TGTGCCAGCAGTGAATGGGTTAGCGGGGGGGTCGGCACCGGGGAGCTGTTTTTT. Translated, it gives CASSEWVSGGVGTGELFF.

The chain carries TRBV4-3 and TRBJ1-4; D unclear. The CDR3 spans 15 residues. With 5 bases removed from V and 2 bases from J, the gap between germline ends came to 12 bases. Germline loops: CDR1 LGHNA, CDR2 YSLEER. Here the CDR3 reads CASSKGGWTNEKLFF. Here the CDR3 DNA reads TGCGCCAGCAGCAAGGGAGGCTGGACTAATGAAAAACTGTTTTTT.

Concerning this clone itself: The junction differs from germline at one of its ends, possibly a read error. The chain has TRBV5-4 and TRBJ2-2, with D possibly matching TRBD1 (6 bases). The CDR3 contains 14 residues. CDR1 and CDR2 (germline): SGHNT, YYREEE (reference sequence). CDR3 nucleotide sequence: TGTGCCAGCAGCTTCGGACAGAACGCCGGGGAGCTGTTTTTT. Its protein is CASSFGQNAGELFF.